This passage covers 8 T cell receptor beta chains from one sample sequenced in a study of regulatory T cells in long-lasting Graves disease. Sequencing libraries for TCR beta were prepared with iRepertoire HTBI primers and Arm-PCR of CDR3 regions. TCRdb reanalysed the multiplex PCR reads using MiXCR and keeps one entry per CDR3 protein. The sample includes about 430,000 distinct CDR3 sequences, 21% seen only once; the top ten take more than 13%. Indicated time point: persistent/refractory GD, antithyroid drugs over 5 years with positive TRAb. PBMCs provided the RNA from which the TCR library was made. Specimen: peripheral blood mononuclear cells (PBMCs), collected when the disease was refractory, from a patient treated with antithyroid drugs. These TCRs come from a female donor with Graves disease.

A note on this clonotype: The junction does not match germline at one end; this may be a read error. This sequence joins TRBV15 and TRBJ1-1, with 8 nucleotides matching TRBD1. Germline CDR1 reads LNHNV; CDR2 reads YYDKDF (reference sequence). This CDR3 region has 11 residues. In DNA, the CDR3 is TGTGCCACCAGCAGAGACAGGGGGCTTATCTTT. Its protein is CATSRDRGLIF.

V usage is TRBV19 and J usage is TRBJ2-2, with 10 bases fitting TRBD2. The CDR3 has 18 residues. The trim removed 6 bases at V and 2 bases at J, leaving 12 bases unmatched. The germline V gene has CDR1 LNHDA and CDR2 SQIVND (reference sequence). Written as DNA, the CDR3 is TGTGCCAGTAGCCCAATTGGGACTAGCGCAATAAACACCGGGGAGCTGTTTTTT. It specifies CASSPIGTSAINTGELFF.

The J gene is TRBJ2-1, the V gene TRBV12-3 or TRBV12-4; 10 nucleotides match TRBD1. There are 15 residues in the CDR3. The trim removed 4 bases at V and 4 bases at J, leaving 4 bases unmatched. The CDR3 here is CASSSGTGDYNEQFF. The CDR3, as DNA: TGTGCCAGCAGTTCCGGGACAGGGGATTACAATGAGCAGTTCTTC.

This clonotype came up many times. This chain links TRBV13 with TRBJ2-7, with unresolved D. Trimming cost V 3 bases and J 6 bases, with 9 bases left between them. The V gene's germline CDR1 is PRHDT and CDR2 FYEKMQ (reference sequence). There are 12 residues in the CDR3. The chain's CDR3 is CASSLSLTEQYF. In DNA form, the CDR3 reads TGTGCCAGCAGCTTGTCGCTGACCGAGCAGTACTTC.

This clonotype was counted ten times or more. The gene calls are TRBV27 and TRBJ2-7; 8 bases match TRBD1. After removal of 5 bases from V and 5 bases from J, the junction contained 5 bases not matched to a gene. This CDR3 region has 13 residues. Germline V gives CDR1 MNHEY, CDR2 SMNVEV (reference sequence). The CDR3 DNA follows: TGTGCCAGCAGTCTCATGACAGGGGACGAGCAGTACTTC. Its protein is CASSLMTGDEQYF.

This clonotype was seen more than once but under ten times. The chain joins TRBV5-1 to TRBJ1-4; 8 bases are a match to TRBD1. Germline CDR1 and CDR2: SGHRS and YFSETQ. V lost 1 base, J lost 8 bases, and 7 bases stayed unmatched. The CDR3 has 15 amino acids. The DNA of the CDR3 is TGCGCCAGCAGCTTGTGGCCAGGGGGCCTCGAAAAACTGTTTTTT. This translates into CASSLWPGGLEKLFF.

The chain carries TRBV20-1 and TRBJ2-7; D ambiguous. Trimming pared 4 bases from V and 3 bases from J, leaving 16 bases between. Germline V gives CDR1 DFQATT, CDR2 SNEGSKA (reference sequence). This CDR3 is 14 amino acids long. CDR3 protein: CSATDPGPGYEQYF. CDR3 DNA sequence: TGCAGTGCTACTGACCCAGGACCCGGCTACGAGCAGTACTTC.

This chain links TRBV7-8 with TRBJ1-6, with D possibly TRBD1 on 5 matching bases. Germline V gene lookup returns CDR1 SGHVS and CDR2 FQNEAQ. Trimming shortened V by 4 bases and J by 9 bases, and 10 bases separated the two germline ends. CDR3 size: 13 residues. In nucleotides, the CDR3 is TGTGCCAGCAGCTCAGGGTTTGCTTCACCCCTCCACTTT. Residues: CASSSGFASPLHF.